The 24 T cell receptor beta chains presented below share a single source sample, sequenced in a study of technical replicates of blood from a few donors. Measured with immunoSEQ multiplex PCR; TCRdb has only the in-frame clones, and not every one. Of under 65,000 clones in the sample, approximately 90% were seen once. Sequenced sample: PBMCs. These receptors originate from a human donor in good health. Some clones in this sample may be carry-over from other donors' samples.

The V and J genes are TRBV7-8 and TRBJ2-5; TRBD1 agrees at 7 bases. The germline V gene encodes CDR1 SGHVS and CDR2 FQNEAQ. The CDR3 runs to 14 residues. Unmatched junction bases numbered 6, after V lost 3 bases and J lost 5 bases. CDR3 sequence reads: CASSFPGGAETQYF. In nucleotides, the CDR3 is TGTGCCAGCAGCTTTCCAGGGGGAGCGGAGACCCAGTACTTC.

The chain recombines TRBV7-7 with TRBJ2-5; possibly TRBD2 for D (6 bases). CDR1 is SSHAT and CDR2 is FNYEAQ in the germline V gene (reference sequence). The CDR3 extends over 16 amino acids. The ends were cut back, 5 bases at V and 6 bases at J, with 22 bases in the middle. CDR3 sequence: CASSRSLSGSEKTQYF. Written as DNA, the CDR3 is TGTGCCAGCAGCCGAAGTTTGAGCGGGTCAGAGAAGACCCAGTACTTC.

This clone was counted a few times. The DNA of the CDR3 is TGTGCCAGCAGTCCCGAGGGTGAAGCGGGGCAGGATACGCAGTATTTT. It is translated as CASSPEGEAGQDTQYF. The chain joins TRBV6-4 to TRBJ2-3; TRBD2 aligns across 7 bases. The CDR3 totals 16 residues. The germline V gene encodes CDR1 MRHNA and CDR2 SNTAGT. The ends lost 5 bases at V and 6 bases at J; junction bases unmatched: 14.

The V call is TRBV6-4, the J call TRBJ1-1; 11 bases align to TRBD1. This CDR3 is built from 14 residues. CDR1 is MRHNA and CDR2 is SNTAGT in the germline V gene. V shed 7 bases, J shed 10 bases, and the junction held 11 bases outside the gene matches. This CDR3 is CASKRTGGEGVAFF. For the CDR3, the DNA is TGTGCCAGCAAACGGACAGGGGGCGAGGGGGTAGCTTTCTTT.

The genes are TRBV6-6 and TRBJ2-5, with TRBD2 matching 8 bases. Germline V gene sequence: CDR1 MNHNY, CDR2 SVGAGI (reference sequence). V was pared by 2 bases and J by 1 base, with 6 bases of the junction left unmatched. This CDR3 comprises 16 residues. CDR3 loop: CASSYGGSGGQETQYF. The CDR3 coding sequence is TGTGCCAGCAGTTACGGCGGGAGCGGGGGCCAAGAGACCCAGTACTTC.

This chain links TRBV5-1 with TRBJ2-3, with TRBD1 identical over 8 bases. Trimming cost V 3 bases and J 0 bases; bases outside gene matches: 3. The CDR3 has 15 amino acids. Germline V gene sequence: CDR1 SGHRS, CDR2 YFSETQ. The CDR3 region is CASSSDRVSTDTQYF. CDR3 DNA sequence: TGCGCCAGCAGCTCGGACAGGGTAAGCACAGATACGCAGTATTTT.

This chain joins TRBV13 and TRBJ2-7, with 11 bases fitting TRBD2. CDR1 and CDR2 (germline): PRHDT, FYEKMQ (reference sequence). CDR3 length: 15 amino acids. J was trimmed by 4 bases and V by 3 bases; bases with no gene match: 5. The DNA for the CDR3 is TGTGCCAGCAGCTTCCGGACTAGCGGGTTGTACGAGCAGTACTTC. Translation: CASSFRTSGLYEQYF.

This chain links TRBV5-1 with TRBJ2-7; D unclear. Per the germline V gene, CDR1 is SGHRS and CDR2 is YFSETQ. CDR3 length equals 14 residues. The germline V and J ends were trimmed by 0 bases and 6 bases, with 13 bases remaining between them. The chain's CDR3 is CASSLEYSYGEQYF. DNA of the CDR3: TGCGCCAGCAGCTTGGAGTACAGCTACGGCGAGCAGTACTTC.

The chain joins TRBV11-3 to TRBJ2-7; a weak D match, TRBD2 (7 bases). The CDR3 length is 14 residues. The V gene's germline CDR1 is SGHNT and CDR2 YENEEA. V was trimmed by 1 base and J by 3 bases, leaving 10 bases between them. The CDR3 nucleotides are TGTGCCAGCAGCTTAGGAGGGGGGGTCTACGAGCAGTACTTC. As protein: CASSLGGGVYEQYF.

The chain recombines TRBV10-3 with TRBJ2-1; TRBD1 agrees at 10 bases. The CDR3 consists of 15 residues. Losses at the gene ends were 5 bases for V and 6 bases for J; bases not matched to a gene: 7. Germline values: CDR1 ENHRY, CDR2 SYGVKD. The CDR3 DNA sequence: TGTGCCATCAGTCGCACCGGGACAGGGGCCAATGAGCAGTTCTTC. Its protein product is CAISRTGTGANEQFF.

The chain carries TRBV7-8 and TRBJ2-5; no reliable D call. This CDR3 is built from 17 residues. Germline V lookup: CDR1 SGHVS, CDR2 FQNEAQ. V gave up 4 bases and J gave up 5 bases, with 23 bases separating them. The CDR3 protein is CASSSGLWQRGGETQYF. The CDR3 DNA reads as TGTGCCAGCAGCTCCGGCCTTTGGCAACGAGGCGGTGAGACCCAGTACTTC.

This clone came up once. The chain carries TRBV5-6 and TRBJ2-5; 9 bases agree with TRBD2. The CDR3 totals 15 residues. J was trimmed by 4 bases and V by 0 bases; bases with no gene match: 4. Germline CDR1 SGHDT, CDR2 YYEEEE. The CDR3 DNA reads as TGTGCCAGCAGCTTGGAAGGCGGGGGGGTAGAGACCCAGTACTTC. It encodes CASSLEGGGVETQYF.

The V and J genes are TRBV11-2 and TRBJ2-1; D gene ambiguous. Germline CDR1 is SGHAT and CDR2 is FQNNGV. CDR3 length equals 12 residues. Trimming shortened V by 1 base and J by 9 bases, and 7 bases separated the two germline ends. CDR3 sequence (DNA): TGTGCCAGCAGCTTAGGCTGGGCTGAGCAGTTCTTC. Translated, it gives CASSLGWAEQFF.

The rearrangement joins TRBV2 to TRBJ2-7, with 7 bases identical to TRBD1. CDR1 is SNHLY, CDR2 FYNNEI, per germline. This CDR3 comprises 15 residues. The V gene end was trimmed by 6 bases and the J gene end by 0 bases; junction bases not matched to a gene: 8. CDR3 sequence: CASRADRDLSYEQYF. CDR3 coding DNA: TGTGCCAGCAGAGCCGACAGGGATCTCTCCTACGAGCAGTACTTC.

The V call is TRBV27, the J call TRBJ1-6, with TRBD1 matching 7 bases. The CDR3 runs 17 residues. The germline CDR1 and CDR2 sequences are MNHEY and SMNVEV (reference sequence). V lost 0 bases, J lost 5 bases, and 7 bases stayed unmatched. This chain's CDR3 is CASSLSWTGTHNSPLHF. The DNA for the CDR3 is TGTGCCAGCAGTTTATCTTGGACAGGAACCCATAATTCACCCCTCCACTTT.

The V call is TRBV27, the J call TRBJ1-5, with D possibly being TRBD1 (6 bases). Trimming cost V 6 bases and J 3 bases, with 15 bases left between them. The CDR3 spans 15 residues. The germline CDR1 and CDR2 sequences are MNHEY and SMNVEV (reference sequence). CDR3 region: CASSEMGHSNQPQHF. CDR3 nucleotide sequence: TGTGCCAGCAGCGAGATGGGACACTCCAATCAGCCCCAGCATTTT.

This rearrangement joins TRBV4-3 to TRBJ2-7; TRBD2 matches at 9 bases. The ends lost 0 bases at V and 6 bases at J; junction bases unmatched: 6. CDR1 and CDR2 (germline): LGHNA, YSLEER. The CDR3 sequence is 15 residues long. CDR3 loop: CASSQDGGGASEQYF. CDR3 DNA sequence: TGCGCCAGCAGCCAAGACGGCGGGGGGGCCTCCGAGCAGTACTTC.

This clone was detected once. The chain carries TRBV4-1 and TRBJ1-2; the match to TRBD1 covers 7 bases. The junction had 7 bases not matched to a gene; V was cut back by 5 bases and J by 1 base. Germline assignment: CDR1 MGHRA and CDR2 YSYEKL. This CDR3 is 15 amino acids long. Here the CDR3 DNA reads TGCGCCAGCAGCTATGGACAGGTGATTAACTATGGCTACACCTTC. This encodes CASSYGQVINYGYTF.

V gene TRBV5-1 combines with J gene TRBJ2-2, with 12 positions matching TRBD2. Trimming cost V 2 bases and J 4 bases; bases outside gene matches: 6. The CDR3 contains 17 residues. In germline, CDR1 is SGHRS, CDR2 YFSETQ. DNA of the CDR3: TGCGCCAGCAGCTTCGGGCTAGCGGGAGGGGCCACCGGGGAGCTGTTTTTT. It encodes CASSFGLAGGATGELFF. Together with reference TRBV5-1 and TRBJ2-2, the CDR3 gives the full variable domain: KAGVTQTPRYLIKTRGQQVTLSCSPISGHRSVSWYQQTPGQGLQFLFEYFSETQRNKGNFPGRFSGRQFSNSRSEMNVSTLELGDSALYLCASSFGLAGGATGELFFGEGSRLTVL.

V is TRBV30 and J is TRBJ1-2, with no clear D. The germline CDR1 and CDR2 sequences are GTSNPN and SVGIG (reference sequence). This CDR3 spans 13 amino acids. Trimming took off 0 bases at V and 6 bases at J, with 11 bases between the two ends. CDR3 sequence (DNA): TGTGCCTGGAGTGTATTAGGGAGCCATGGCTACACCTTC. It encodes CAWSVLGSHGYTF.

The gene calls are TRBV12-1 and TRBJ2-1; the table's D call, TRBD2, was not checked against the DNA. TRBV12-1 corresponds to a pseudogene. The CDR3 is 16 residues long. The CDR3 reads CASSFLRGPHNNEQFF. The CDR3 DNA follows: TGTGCCAGCAGCTTTTTACGAGGGCCTCACAACAATGAGCAGTTCTTC.

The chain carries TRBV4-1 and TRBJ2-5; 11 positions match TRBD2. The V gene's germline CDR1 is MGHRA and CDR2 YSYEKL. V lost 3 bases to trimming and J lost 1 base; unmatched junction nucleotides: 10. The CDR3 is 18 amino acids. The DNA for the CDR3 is TGCGCCAGCAGCCAGACATCTACCGGGACTAGCGGCCAAGAGACCCAGTACTTC. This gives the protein CASSQTSTGTSGQETQYF.

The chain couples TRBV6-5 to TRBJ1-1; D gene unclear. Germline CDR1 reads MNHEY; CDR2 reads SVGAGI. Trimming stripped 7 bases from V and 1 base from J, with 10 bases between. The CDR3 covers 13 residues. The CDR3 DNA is TGTGCCAGCATGCAGATTTGGAACACTGAAGCTTTCTTT. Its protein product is CASMQIWNTEAFF.

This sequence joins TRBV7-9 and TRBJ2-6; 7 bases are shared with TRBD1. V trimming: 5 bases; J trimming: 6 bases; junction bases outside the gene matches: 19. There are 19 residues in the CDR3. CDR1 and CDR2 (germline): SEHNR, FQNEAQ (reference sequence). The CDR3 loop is CASSTRGTGVDLEANVLTF. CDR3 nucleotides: TGTGCCAGCAGCACCCGTGGTACAGGGGTTGACCTGGAGGCCAACGTCCTGACTTTC.